Shown below are 26 T cell receptor beta chains from a single sample sequenced in a study of metastatic and nonmetastatic thyroid tumors (dated by TCRdb to about 2020). No treatment had been received by any patient before thyroid surgery. Library method: PCR. TCRdb names Illumina HiSeq 4000 as the instrument used. Using fastp at Q25 and MiXCR, TCRdb reprocessed the public reads and kept productive beta chains. In all, the sample holds roughly 72,000 clones, and 18% of those were seen once. The ten top clones hold around 13% of the sample. The specimen was blood. Every receptor here comes from a female donor with papillary thyroid cancer or a benign thyroid nodule (not recorded which). Some clones in this sample may be carry-over from other donors' samples.

This clone came up many times. The V and J genes are TRBV5-4 and TRBJ2-3; D call uncertain. The length of the CDR3 is 15 residues. The V and J ends lost 1 base and 0 bases respectively, with 9 bases between them. Germline V gene lookup returns CDR1 SGHNT and CDR2 YYREEE (reference sequence). CDR3 sequence: CASSLLDPSTDTQYF. Written as DNA, the CDR3 is TGTGCCAGCAGCTTGTTGGACCCTAGCACAGATACGCAGTATTTT.

About this clone: A much larger clone lies a single base off, so this may be a read error. This chain uses TRBV15 with TRBJ2-1; a weak D match, TRBD2 (5 bases). Germline CDR1 is LNHNV and CDR2 is YYDKDF (reference sequence). The CDR3 contains 18 residues. Trimming left V 0 bases short and J 2 bases short, with 17 bases between. Written as DNA, the CDR3 is TGTGCCACCAGCAGAGATTCTTATCGGAGGAGCACCTACAATGAGCAGTTCTTC. Protein product: CATSRDSYRRSTYNEQFF. The variable domain in full, with the rest retrieved from reference TRBV15 and TRBJ2-1, is DAMVIQNPRYQVTQFGKPVTLSCSQTLNHNVMYWYQQKSSQAPKLLFHYYDKDFNNEADTPDNFQSRRPNTSFCFLDIRSPGLGDTAMYLCATSRDSYRRSTYNEQFFGPGTRLTVL.

This clone has ten or more counts. The chain has TRBV28 and TRBJ1-3; 7 positions match TRBD1. Germline V gene sequence: CDR1 MDHEN, CDR2 SYDVKM. The CDR3 contains 15 residues. Germline trimming cut 3 bases from V and 0 bases from J; bases unmatched to any gene: 2. Here the CDR3 DNA reads TGTGCCAGCAGTTTCGCAGGGGGCTCTGGAAACACCATATATTTT. Its protein product is CASSFAGGSGNTIYF.

This clone was counted a few times. For the CDR3, the DNA is TGTGCCAGCAGTTTGGGGACAGGGCTCAATGAGCAGTTCTTC. It translates to CASSLGTGLNEQFF. The chain joins TRBV27 to TRBJ2-1, with 9 bases identical to TRBD1. J was trimmed by 6 bases and V by 3 bases; bases with no gene match: 3. The germline CDR1 and CDR2 sequences are MNHEY and SMNVEV (reference sequence). The CDR3 runs 14 residues.

This clone appeared many times. This chain links TRBV20-1 with TRBJ1-6, with D hard to call. With 1 base removed from V and 9 bases from J, the gap between germline ends came to 13 bases. CDR3 length: 14 residues. Germline loops: CDR1 DFQATT, CDR2 SNEGSKA (reference sequence). DNA of the CDR3: TGCAGTGCTAGAGTCCCTCAAGGAGTTTCACCCCTCCACTTT. It is translated as CSARVPQGVSPLHF.

The CDR3 region has the DNA TGTGCCAGCAGCCAAGAGAACGGGGCCAGCACAGATACGCAGTATTTT. This sequence encodes CASSQENGASTDTQYF. This chain connects TRBV14 to TRBJ2-3; D might be TRBD1 or TRBD2, each matching 5 bases. The CDR3 spans 16 residues. Deletions cut 0 bases from V and 0 bases from J, with 10 bases between. CDR1 SGHDN and CDR2 FVKESK come from the germline V gene. The full variable domain, rest sourced from reference TRBV14 and TRBJ2-3, is EAGVTQFPSHSVIEKGQTVTLRCDPISGHDNLYWYRRVMGKEIKFLLHFVKESKQDESGMPNNRFLAERTGGTYSTLKVQPAELEDSGVYFCASSQENGASTDTQYFGPGTRLTVL.

Comments on this clone: A much more abundant neighbour one base away suggests this may be a read error. The rearrangement links TRBV9 to TRBJ2-1, with D hard to call. The CDR3 has 15 residues. The germline gives CDR1 SGDLS, CDR2 YYNGEE. Trimming took 4 bases from V and 0 from J, leaving 11 bases between them. In DNA, the CDR3 is TGTGCCAGCAGCCCTAACGGTAGCTCCTACAATGAGCAGTTCTTC. Translated: CASSPNGSSYNEQFF.

This clone was seen a few times. A read error may be the cause here, since a much bigger clone is one base away. The rearrangement links TRBV27 to TRBJ2-1; D remains ambiguous. This CDR3 has 15 amino acids. Germline V gene lookup returns CDR1 MNHEY and CDR2 SMNVEV (reference sequence). The CDR3 bases are TGTGCCAACAGTTCAACCCGGATTATCTACAATGAGCAGTTCTTC. It encodes CANSSTRIIYNEQFF.

With respect to this clone: A much larger clone differs by one base, so this may be a read error. The V gene is TRBV14, the J gene TRBJ2-7; 8 bases are shared with TRBD1. The CDR3 runs to 18 residues. Germline V gene sequence: CDR1 SGHDN, CDR2 FVKESK. CDR3 bases: TGTGCCAGCGGCCAGGAGTTAGAACCGGGACAGGAGTCCTACGAGCAGTACTTC. Its translation: CASGQELEPGQESYEQYF. Using reference TRBV14 and TRBJ2-7 for the parts outside the CDR3, the full variable domain is EAGVTQFPSHSVIEKGQTVTLRCDPISGHDNLYWYRRVMGKEIKFLLHFVKESKQDESGMPNNRFLAERTGGTYSTLKVQPAELEDSGVYFCASGQELEPGQESYEQYFGPGTRLTVT.

The chain carries TRBV11-2 and TRBJ2-5; TRBD2 aligns across 9 bases. Trimming took 1 base from V and 5 from J; bases not matched to a gene: 8. This CDR3 spans 16 amino acids. The germline gives CDR1 SGHAT, CDR2 FQNNGV. CDR3: CASSLGAGGGRETQYF. CDR3 DNA sequence: TGTGCCAGCAGCTTAGGAGCGGGAGGTGGGAGGGAGACCCAGTACTTC.

This clone was seen many times. V and J are TRBV30 and TRBJ1-1; TRBD1 matches at 8 bases. V shed 2 bases, J shed 3 bases, and the junction held 5 bases outside the gene matches. CDR3 length: 14 residues. CDR1 and CDR2 from the germline V gene are GTSNPN and SVGIG (reference sequence). CDR3 residues: CAWSLYRGYTEAFF. The CDR3 region has the DNA TGTGCCTGGAGTTTGTACAGGGGGTACACTGAAGCTTTCTTT. The variable domain in full, completed from reference TRBV30 and TRBJ1-1, reads SQTIHQWPATLVQPVGSPLSLECTVEGTSNPNLYWYRQAAGRGLQLLFYSVGIGQISSEVPQNLSASRPQDRQFILSSKKLLLSDSGFYLCAWSLYRGYTEAFFGQGTRLTVV.

This clone was seen at least ten times. J is TRBJ2-3 and V is TRBV20-1, with TRBD2 identical over 13 bases. J lost 4 bases, V lost 4 bases, and 5 bases had no gene match. The CDR3 has 15 amino acids. Germline V gene lookup returns CDR1 DFQATT and CDR2 SNEGSKA (reference sequence). CDR3 protein: CSAIGLAGVSDTQYF. CDR3 sequence (DNA): TGCAGTGCTATAGGACTAGCGGGAGTATCAGATACGCAGTATTTT.

This clone appeared many times. The chain links TRBV24-1 to TRBJ2-3; D is undetermined. The germline gives CDR1 KGHDR, CDR2 SFDVKD. This CDR3 is 13 amino acids long. The V end was cut by 4 bases, the J end by 6 bases, with 10 bases between. CDR3 nucleotide sequence: TGTGCCACCAGTGACCTCCTGTGGGATACGCAGTATTTT. Protein product: CATSDLLWDTQYF.

A few counts support this clone. This sequence may be a read error, since a much larger clone differs from it by one base. The V and J genes are TRBV4-2 and TRBJ1-3, with a tentative D call TRBD1 (5 bases). Per germline, CDR1 LGHNA and CDR2 YNFKEQ. The CDR3 has 15 residues. The CDR3 region has the DNA TGTGCCAGCGGAGGCAGGGCCACTTCTGGAAACACCGTATATTTT. It translates to CASGGRATSGNTVYF.

In this sample, this clone turned up many times. The chain uses TRBV19 and TRBJ1-5; the match to TRBD1 covers 8 bases. The V gene's germline CDR1 is LNHDA and CDR2 SQIVND (reference sequence). This CDR3 is built from 16 residues. V gave up 7 bases and J gave up 0 bases; unmatched junction bases: 8. CDR3 in DNA: TGTGCCAGTACCCCAATGACAGGGGCTAGCAATCAGCCCCAGCATTTT. Translated, it gives CASTPMTGASNQPQHF.

The sample holds many counts of this clone. Other DNA sequences in this sample translate to the same CDR3. The CDR3 spells CASSSSTSGRYNEQFF. The CDR3 nucleotides are TGTGCCAGCAGCTCTTCGACTAGCGGGAGATACAATGAGCAGTTCTTC. The chain carries TRBV13 and TRBJ2-1; 12 bases are shared with TRBD2. The CDR3 has 16 residues. Germline V lookup: CDR1 PRHDT, CDR2 FYEKMQ (reference sequence). With V trimmed by 4 bases and J by 4 bases, 5 bases remained unmatched. The variable domain in full, with the rest retrieved from reference TRBV13 and TRBJ2-1, is AAGVIQSPRHLIKEKRETATLKCYPIPRHDTVYWYQQGPGQDPQFLISFYEKMQSDKGSIPDRFSAQQFSDYHSELNMSSLELGDSALYFCASSSSTSGRYNEQFFGPGTRLTVL.

There are many counts of this clone. The V and J genes are TRBV6-1 and TRBJ2-1, with no clear D. The CDR3 loop spans 13 amino acids. Trimming shortened V by 5 bases and J by 3 bases, and 8 bases separated the two germline ends. In germline, CDR1 is MNHNS, CDR2 SASEGT. The CDR3 sequence: CASSYRDYNEQFF. In nucleotides, the CDR3 is TGTGCCAGCAGTTATAGGGACTACAATGAGCAGTTCTTC.

The gene calls are TRBV2 and TRBJ2-7, with 13 bases aligning to TRBD2. CDR1 and CDR2 (germline): SNHLY, FYNNEI. J lost 6 bases, V lost 4 bases, and 0 bases had no gene match. The CDR3 has 13 amino acids. The DNA of the CDR3 is TGTGCCAGCAGTGGACTAGCGGGGGGCGAGCAGTACTTC. Amino acid sequence: CASSGLAGGEQYF.

This clone occurred many times. The chain couples TRBV15 to TRBJ1-5; 8 positions match TRBD1. Unmatched junction bases numbered 7, after V lost 6 bases and J lost 6 bases. CDR1 and CDR2 from the germline V gene are LNHNV and YYDKDF (reference sequence). This CDR3 comprises 14 residues. This chain's CDR3 is CATRGQGGVQPQHF. The CDR3 DNA reads TGTGCCACCAGAGGACAGGGAGGCGTTCAGCCCCAGCATTTT.

Many counts were recorded for this clone. CDR3 protein: CASRSSSGKGYNEQFF. The CDR3 bases are TGCGCCAGCCGATCATCTAGCGGGAAGGGGTACAATGAGCAGTTCTTC. This sequence joins TRBV5-1 and TRBJ2-1; 9 bases are a match to TRBD2. Per germline, CDR1 SGHRS and CDR2 YFSETQ. The length of the CDR3 is 16 residues. Germline trimming cut 7 bases from V and 4 bases from J; bases unmatched to any gene: 12.

This clone was seen ten or more times. The chain combines TRBV20-1 with TRBJ2-5; TRBD2 is a possible D gene (6 bases). From germline, CDR1 is DFQATT and CDR2 SNEGSKA (reference sequence). V lost 3 bases and J 1 base, leaving 9 bases between the germline ends. The CDR3 contains 13 residues. The CDR3 spells CSARERAQETQYF. DNA for the CDR3: TGCAGTGCTAGGGAGCGGGCCCAAGAGACCCAGTACTTC.

This clone was seen only a few times. The V and J genes are TRBV6-1 and TRBJ2-7, with a weak D call TRBD2 (5 bases). Germline assignment: CDR1 MNHNS and CDR2 SASEGT. The CDR3 runs 15 residues. V was pared by 3 bases and J by 4 bases, with 16 bases between. The CDR3 here is CASSDLGRRRYEQYF. The CDR3 DNA reads as TGTGCCAGCAGTGACTTAGGGCGGAGGCGGTACGAGCAGTACTTC.

This clone was counted many times. This chain links TRBV4-2 with TRBJ2-3, with D perhaps matching TRBD2 (6 bases). The CDR3 runs 17 residues. The V gene's germline CDR1 is LGHNA and CDR2 YNFKEQ. Deletions cut 0 bases from V and 4 bases from J, with 17 bases between. For the CDR3, the DNA is TGTGCCAGCAGCCAAGATAGTGGAGGGGTTGTCTCAGATACGCAGTATTTT. Protein product: CASSQDSGGVVSDTQYF.

Many counts were recorded for this clone. The chain is built from TRBV20-1 and TRBJ2-1; 8 nucleotides line up with TRBD2. Germline V gives CDR1 DFQATT, CDR2 SNEGSKA (reference sequence). CDR3 length: 11 amino acids. The CDR3 region has the DNA TGCAGCCCGGGGGGGAGGAATGAGCAGTTCTTC. It yields the protein CSPGGRNEQFF.

There are a few counts of this clone. The chain links TRBV6-5 to TRBJ2-2, with a weak D call TRBD2 (6 bases). Trimming took off 0 bases at V and 0 bases at J, with 11 bases between the two ends. CDR1 and CDR2 from the germline V gene are MNHEY and SVGAGI. The CDR3 consists of 17 residues. This chain's CDR3 is CASSYSPASANTGELFF. CDR3 sequence (DNA): TGTGCCAGCAGTTACTCGCCGGCTAGCGCGAACACCGGGGAGCTGTTTTTT.

In this sample, this clone turned up many times. The chain joins TRBV3-1 to TRBJ1-1; unclear D gene. V was cut by 1 base and J by 2 bases, with 14 bases left in between. Germline CDR1 reads LGHDT; CDR2 reads YNNKEL (reference sequence). The CDR3 consists of 16 residues. This CDR3 reads CASSQVVGNLNTEAFF. Written as DNA, the CDR3 is TGTGCCAGCAGCCAAGTTGTGGGGAATCTAAACACTGAAGCTTTCTTT.